These T cell receptor beta chains were read from a single sample in a study of chemoradiotherapy in HPV16-positive cancers. Assay: immunoSEQ multiplex PCR; the TCRdb copy retains only in-frame clones and omits some. The top ten hold around 3.4% of the sample, which has about 35,000 clones, roughly 90% seen once. The sequencing here drew on blood, taken from a patient who underwent chemoradiotherapy. These receptors originate from a human donor with HPV-associated anogenital cancer. Both conserved end residues are part of each CDR3. The D gene is left open where the match is weak.

V gene	J gene	D gene	CDR3 protein	CDR3 DNA
TRBV2	TRBJ1-1	TRBD1	CASKRTGQNTEAFF	TGTGCCAGCAAACGGACAGGACAGAACACTGAAGCTTTCTTT
TRBV14	TRBJ1-4	NA	CASSYRFPGPTNEKLFF	TGTGCCAGCAGCTATCGGTTCCCGGGCCCAACTAATGAAAAACTGTTTTTT
TRBV27	TRBJ1-1	NA	CASSLLGFPEAFF	TGTGCCAGCAGTTTATTAGGGTTCCCCGAAGCTTTCTTT
TRBV27	TRBJ1-1	NA	CASSLSGFTGGNTEAFF	TGTGCCAGCAGTTTATCAGGTTTCACGGGGGGGAACACTGAAGCTTTCTTT
TRBV7-9	TRBJ1-2	NA	CASSRASSGYTF	TGTGCCAGCAGCCGGGCGTCGAGTGGCTACACCTTC
TRBV4-1	TRBJ2-4	NA	CASSPPGGQGLAKNIQYF	TGCGCCAGCAGCCCTCCGGGTGGGCAGGGACTAGCCAAAAACATTCAGTACTTC
TRBV9	TRBJ2-3	NA	CASSVAGARPDTQYF	TGTGCCAGCAGCGTAGCGGGGGCAAGGCCAGATACGCAGTATTTT
TRBV19	TRBJ1-5	NA	CASKGGAMHSNQPQHF	TGTGCCAGTAAGGGGGGGGCGATGCATAGCAATCAGCCCCAGCATTTT
TRBV11-3	TRBJ1-1	NA	CASLGLSNTEAFF	TGTGCCAGCTTGGGGCTTTCGAACACTGAAGCTTTCTTT
TRBV7-8	TRBJ2-3	TRBD2	CASSLSGGVSDTQYF	TGTGCCAGCAGCTTGAGCGGGGGGGTTTCAGATACGCAGTATTTT
TRBV7-3	TRBJ1-3	TRBD1	CASSLTPPGTVGNTIYF	TGTGCCAGCAGCTTAACGCCGCCGGGGACAGTTGGAAACACCATATATTTT